This TCR beta chain stems from a study of preoperative IRX-2 immunotherapy in early breast cancer. The length of the CDR3 is 13 residues. From germline, CDR1 is GTSNPN and CDR2 SVGIG (reference sequence). After removal of 5 bases from V and 5 bases from J, the junction contained 6 bases not matched to a gene. Treatment meaning: preoperative locoregional IRX-2 cytokine immunotherapy. Patients received preoperative, locoregional IRX-2 cytokine immunotherapy in a phase Ib study. Clones were sequenced by immunoSEQ multiplex PCR, and TCRdb holds only the in-frame ones, with some missing. The data show tens of thousands of clones, roughly four fifths seen once.

This chain uses TRBV30 with TRBJ1-5; 7 bases match TRBD1. The source of this sequence is a human donor with breast cancer. Sample: lymph node tissue, taken after IRX-2 immunotherapy. For the CDR3, the DNA is TGTGCCTGGTCGGGACAGCATTATCAGCCCCAGCATTTT. Translated, it gives CAWSGQHYQPQHF.